These 10 T cell receptor beta chains originate from one sample sequenced in a study of T cells in Graves' hyperthyroidism and ophthalmopathy. TCR beta CDR3 regions were amplified from RNA transcripts. The study used the HTBI primer set for a first-round RT-PCR of the TCR CDR3. MiXCR, run by TCRdb on the multiplex PCR reads, gives a single entry per CDR3 protein. The sample contains hundreds of thousands of distinct CDR3 sequences, about 14% of which appear only once. Sequenced: blood. Receptors were obtained from a woman aged 45-59 years with Graves' ophthalmopathy.

The chain couples TRBV6-5 to TRBJ1-2; D is possibly TRBD1 (6 bases). The CDR3 extends over 13 amino acids. The V gene lost 0 bases and the J gene lost 8 bases, with 10 bases spanning the gap. The germline CDR1 and CDR2 sequences are MNHEY and SVGAGI. Here the CDR3 reads CASSYSSGGGYTF. The CDR3 DNA is TGTGCCAGCAGTTACTCATCCGGGGGCGGCTACACCTTC.

This chain connects TRBV25-1 to TRBJ2-2; 7 nucleotides align to TRBD2. V lost 10 bases, J lost 4 bases, and 6 bases stayed unmatched. Looked up from germline, CDR1 is MGHDK and CDR2 is SYGVNS. The CDR3 runs 13 residues. The CDR3 nucleotides are TGTGCCATGCGGGGAGGGCGCACCGGGGAGCTGTTTTTT. Its protein is CAMRGGRTGELFF. The full variable domain, in which reference TRBV25-1 and TRBJ2-2 provide the parts outside the CDR3, is EADIYQTPRYLVIGTGKKITLECSQTMGHDKMYWYQQDPGMELHLIHYSYGVNSTEKGDLSSESTVSRIRTEHFPLTLESARPSHTSQYLCAMRGGRTGELFFGEGSRLTVL.

This clonotype showed up many times. The chain is built from TRBV20-1 and TRBJ2-1; a weak D match, TRBD2 (6 bases). Deletions cut 6 bases from V and 0 bases from J, with 12 bases between. There are 14 residues in the CDR3. Looked up from germline, CDR1 is DFQATT and CDR2 is SNEGSKA (reference sequence). The CDR3 sequence is CSASGRSSYNEQFF. The CDR3, as DNA: TGCAGTGCGAGCGGGCGTAGCTCCTACAATGAGCAGTTCTTC.

The DNA for the CDR3 is TGTGCCAGCTACTACCCCCTGCCTCAGTTCTTC. It codes for CASYYPLPQFF. The rearrangement joins TRBV12-3 or TRBV12-4 to TRBJ2-1, with D unresolved. Trimming stripped 8 bases from V and 13 bases from J, with 15 bases between. The CDR3 is 11 amino acids.

The chain carries TRBV7-2 and TRBJ2-2; 11 nucleotides align to TRBD2. The CDR3 extends over 15 amino acids. Trimming took 6 bases from V and 7 from J; bases not matched to a gene: 7. Germline V gives CDR1 SGHTA, CDR2 FQGNSA. CDR3 in DNA: TGTGCCAGCAGTTCAGCACTAGCGGGAGTCGGGGAGCTGTTTTTT. This codes for CASSSALAGVGELFF.

In this sample, this clonotype turned up many times. The rearrangement links TRBV4-3 to TRBJ2-1; the match to TRBD2 covers 8 bases. The CDR3 contains 17 residues. Germline CDR1 LGHNA, CDR2 YSLEER. V lost 1 base to trimming and J lost 7 bases; unmatched junction nucleotides: 12. The CDR3 sequence is CASSQGVLREEQNEQFF. In DNA, the CDR3 is TGCGCCAGCAGCCAAGGTGTTTTGCGGGAGGAGCAAAATGAGCAGTTCTTC.

This chain joins TRBV6-4 and TRBJ2-3; 9 nucleotides align to TRBD1. CDR1 and CDR2 (germline): MRHNA, SNTAGT. CDR3 length equals 15 residues. J gave up 4 bases and V 0 bases, and 2 bases lay outside the gene matches. CDR3 in amino acids: CASSDSGQGADTQYF. The CDR3 region has the DNA TGTGCCAGCAGTGACTCGGGACAGGGTGCAGATACGCAGTATTTT.

This clonotype was seen at least ten times. V usage is TRBV20-1 and J usage is TRBJ2-3; TRBD1 matches at 8 bases. The junction had 4 bases not matched to a gene; V was cut back by 5 bases and J by 0 bases. CDR1 and CDR2 (germline): DFQATT, SNEGSKA (reference sequence). There are 14 residues in the CDR3. CDR3 in amino acids: CSAHDRGSTDTQYF. The CDR3 DNA sequence: TGCAGTGCTCATGACAGGGGTAGCACAGATACGCAGTATTTT.

The J gene is TRBJ1-2, the V gene TRBV19; D not certain. Between the trimmed V and J ends, which lost 7 bases and 7 bases, there was a span of 28 bases. CDR1 is LNHDA and CDR2 is SQIVND in the germline V gene (reference sequence). The CDR3 is 17 amino acids. The CDR3 loop reads CASTNPLFPPPFGGYTF. The CDR3 region has the DNA TGTGCCAGTACAAACCCGTTATTTCCGCCCCCTTTTGGTGGCTACACCTTC.

The table lists this clonotype with many counts. The rearrangement joins TRBV2 to TRBJ2-7; D is undetermined. The V end lost 4 bases, the J end lost 3 bases, and 10 bases lay between the germline ends. Per germline, CDR1 SNHLY and CDR2 FYNNEI. This CDR3 has 13 residues. The CDR3, as DNA: TGTGCCAGCAGTGCCCAACCTCGCTACGAGCAGTACTTC. Translating it yields CASSAQPRYEQYF.